Following are 8 T cell receptor beta chains from one sample sequenced in a study of cytotoxic CD8 clonotypes in ibrutinib-treated CLL. The repertoire was sequenced with immunoSEQ multiplex PCR; TCRdb's copy has only in-frame clones and lacks some. The sample holds about 50,000 clones, roughly 49% seen once. Source: PBMCs, taken at disease progression, from a patient treated with ibrutinib. These receptor sequences come from a human donor with chronic lymphocytic leukemia.

This sequence joins TRBV7-9 and TRBJ2-1; 7 positions match TRBD1. V shed 2 bases, J shed 0 bases, and the junction held 10 bases outside the gene matches. Germline loops: CDR1 SEHNR, CDR2 FQNEAQ (reference sequence). The length of the CDR3 is 18 residues. CDR3 nucleotides: TGTGCCAGCAGCTTACGGGACAGCCGAAAGAGCTCCTACAATGAGCAGTTCTTC. Protein sequence: CASSLRDSRKSSYNEQFF.

V and J are TRBV9 and TRBJ1-1, with D possibly being TRBD1 (5 bases). The CDR3 contains 14 residues. Trimming took 6 bases from V and 4 from J, leaving 16 bases between them. Germline V gene data show CDR1 as SGDLS and CDR2 as YYNGEE. CDR3 sequence reads: CASTGGTDSTEAFF. The CDR3 bases are TGTGCCAGCACCGGCGGGACTGATAGCACTGAAGCTTTCTTT. Full variable domain (missing parts from reference TRBV9 and TRBJ1-1): DSGVTQTPKHLITATGQRVTLRCSPRSGDLSVYWYQQSLDQGLQFLIQYYNGEERAKGNILERFSAQQFPDLHSELNLSSLELGDSALYFCASTGGTDSTEAFFGQGTRLTVV.

In DNA form, the CDR3 reads TGCGCCAGCCGTCGCTTCGCCTCAAACACCGGGGAGCTGTTTTTT. This encodes CASRRFASNTGELFF. The chain recombines TRBV5-1 with TRBJ2-2; D is unresolved. V shed 7 bases and J shed 2 bases, with 15 bases lying between them. CDR1 and CDR2 (germline): SGHRS, YFSETQ. This CDR3 spans 15 amino acids.

This clone has at least ten counts. The chain carries TRBV25-1 and TRBJ1-2; possible D gene TRBD1, 6 bases. Germline values: CDR1 MGHDK, CDR2 SYGVNS. This CDR3 is built from 16 residues. V lost 3 bases and J 6 bases, leaving 20 bases between the germline ends. The CDR3 is CASSDGGSGGLDGYTF. CDR3 nucleotide sequence: TGTGCCAGCAGTGATGGGGGCTCGGGGGGCCTGGATGGCTACACCTTC.

The CDR3 region is CASSAVGDTQYF. DNA of the CDR3: TGTGCCAGCAGTGCCGTGGGGGATACGCAGTATTTT. The chain recombines TRBV6-5 with TRBJ2-3; no definite D call. Trimming took off 5 bases at V and 6 bases at J, with 9 bases between the two ends. The CDR3 contains 12 residues. The germline gives CDR1 MNHEY, CDR2 SVGAGI.

The chain employs TRBV30 and TRBJ1-1; D possibly corresponds to TRBD1 (6 bases). The CDR3 is made up of 13 amino acids. With 5 bases removed from V and 6 bases from J, the gap between germline ends came to 16 bases. CDR1 and CDR2 (germline): GTSNPN, SVGIG (reference sequence). The CDR3 DNA reads as TGTGCCTGGGTTACCAGGGGAGGGGCTGAAGCTTTCTTT. Translating gives CAWVTRGGAEAFF. The full variable domain, completed using reference TRBV30 and TRBJ1-1, is SQTIHQWPATLVQPVGSPLSLECTVEGTSNPNLYWYRQAAGRGLQLLFYSVGIGQISSEVPQNLSASRPQDRQFILSSKKLLLSDSGFYLCAWVTRGGAEAFFGQGTRLTVV.

CDR3 bases: TGTGCCAGCAGCGCGAGACAGGGCTACTACGAGCAGTACTTC. It encodes CASSARQGYYEQYF. The V and J genes are TRBV7-6 and TRBJ2-7; 7 positions agree with TRBD1. Germline CDR1 and CDR2: SGHVS and FNYEAQ. After removal of 5 bases from V and 3 bases from J, the junction contained 7 bases not matched to a gene. This CDR3 spans 14 amino acids.

A remark on this clone: The germline gene is not matched at one end of the junction; a read error may be the cause. The CDR3 protein is CASSDQEFLVNPGQGANRF. CDR3 DNA: TGTGCCAGCTCCGACCAGGAGTTTTTAGTCAACCCCGGACAGGGAGCTAACCGATTC. This chain connects TRBV18 to TRBJ2-7; TRBD1 matches 8 bases. CDR3 size: 19 residues. Looked up from germline, CDR1 is KGHSH and CDR2 is LQKENI.